The clone carrying this T cell receptor beta chain occurred once. Antigen: not known. Using immunoSEQ multiplex PCR, the repertoire was profiled, and TCRdb retains in-frame clones only, with some absent. The sample carries 150,000 to 200,000 clones, around 88% recorded once. The sample belongs to a study of cytomegalovirus exposure and HLA in healthy donors. Overall study findings and caveats: In the approximately 120 validation repertoires, a later analysis found that first-cohort TCR clusters tended to co-occur. Altogether, 160 or so TCR beta chains were recorded as cytomegalovirus-associated.

The sample was PBMCs. This sequence was found in a woman aged 18-30 years in good health and CMV-seronegative.

CDR3 sequence (DNA): TGTGCCAGCAGCCGCGGCTACGAGCAGTACTTC. Protein: CASSRGYEQYF. The V and J genes are TRBV7-2 and TRBJ2-7; D gene unclear. The V end was cut by 5 bases, the J end by 3 bases, with 5 bases between. Germline assignment: CDR1 SGHTA and CDR2 FQGNSA. The CDR3 consists of 11 residues.